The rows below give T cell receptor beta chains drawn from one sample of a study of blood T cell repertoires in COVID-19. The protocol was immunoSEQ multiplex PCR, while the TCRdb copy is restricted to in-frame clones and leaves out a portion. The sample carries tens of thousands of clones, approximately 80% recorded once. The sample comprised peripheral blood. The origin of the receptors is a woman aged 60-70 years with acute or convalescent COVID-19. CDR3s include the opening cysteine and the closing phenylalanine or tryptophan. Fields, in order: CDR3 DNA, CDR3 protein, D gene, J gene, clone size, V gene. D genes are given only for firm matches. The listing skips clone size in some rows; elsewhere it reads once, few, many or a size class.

TGTGCCAGTAGCCTCGAGGAGGGAAGTAACTATGGCTACACCTTC | CASSLEEGSNYGYTF | - | TRBJ1-2 | - | TRBV19
TGTGCCAGCAGCCCCAGAGGCGGCCCGGGACTAGCGGGGGGGCAGTACTTC | CASSPRGGPGLAGGQYF | TRBD2 | TRBJ2-7 | - | TRBV7-2
TGTGCCAGCAGCAGCGACAGGCTACATAACTATGGCTACACCTTC | CASSSDRLHNYGYTF | - | TRBJ1-2 | - | TRBV7-8
TGTGCCATCAGTGACCGGTCGGGGGCTAACTATGGCTACACCTTC | CAISDRSGANYGYTF | - | TRBJ1-2 | - | TRBV10-3
TGTGCCAGTAGTATTCCTGGGGGGACAGTGAACAATCAGCCCCAGCATTTT | CASSIPGGTVNNQPQHF | TRBD1 | TRBJ1-5 | - | TRBV19
TGTGCCAGCAGTTACTCTAGCGGGACTGGGGCCAACGTCCTGACTTTC | CASSYSSGTGANVLTF | TRBD2 | TRBJ2-6 | - | TRBV6-5
TGTGCCAGCAGCCAGCTAGCGGGGGAGCAGTTCTTC | CASSQLAGEQFF | TRBD2 | TRBJ2-1 | few | TRBV3-1/TRBV3-2
TGTGCCAGCAGCTCGTTCTCCTATAATTCACCCCTCCACTTT | CASSSFSYNSPLHF | - | TRBJ1-6 | - | TRBV11-2
- | CASTSGIESPLHF | - | TRBJ1-6 | - | TRBV27
TGTGCCTCAAACACAGGGGGCCCTGGAAACACCATATATTTT | CASNTGGPGNTIYF | TRBD1 | TRBJ1-3 | - | TRBV30
TGTGCCACCAGCCCCAGCGGAACCTACAATGAGCAGTTCTTC | CATSPSGTYNEQFF | - | TRBJ2-1 | - | TRBV15
TGTGCCAGCTCACCAGAGGACAGGGGGCCCCGTGGCTACACCTTC | CASSPEDRGPRGYTF | TRBD1 | TRBJ1-2 | - | TRBV18
TGCGCCAGCAGCGTTGGAGAGGATGGCAATCAGCCCCAGCATTTT | CASSVGEDGNQPQHF | - | TRBJ1-5 | - | TRBV5-1
TGTGCCAGCAGTGATACAGGTCATAATTCACCCCTCCACTTT | CASSDTGHNSPLHF | - | TRBJ1-6 | - | TRBV28
TGTGCCAGCAGCGTAGGGGAGGCGAACACTGAAGCTTTCTTT | CASSVGEANTEAFF | - | TRBJ1-1 | - | TRBV9
TGTGCCAGCAGCTGGACAGGGGGAATGGTAAACTATGGCTACACCTTC | CASSWTGGMVNYGYTF | TRBD1 | TRBJ1-2 | - | TRBV3-1/TRBV3-2
TGTGCCAGCAGCTCCAGCGGGGGGGTGCAAGAGACCCAGTACTTC | CASSSSGGVQETQYF | TRBD2 | TRBJ2-5 | - | TRBV7-8
TGCGCCAGCAGCCCGGGACAGGGAGTCCCCTACGAGCAGTACTTC | CASSPGQGVPYEQYF | TRBD1 | TRBJ2-7 | - | TRBV4-1